The sequence of this TCR beta chain was determined in a study of T cell repertoires in cytomegalovirus infection. At the level of the study: It was recently identified HLA-C-restricted and well-studied HLA-B-restricted CMV epitopes that the study used. Both a matching HLA type and CMV infection were indicated by public TCR beta signatures. Overall study results and limits: HLA-C-restricted CMV clonotypes gave the most frequent clonotype in two of eight donors. Adding up the frequency of public TCR beta families identified people who carried CMV plus the relevant HLA.

Worth noting for this clonotype: Its antigen is unidentified.

Trimming shortened V by 2 bases and J by 8 bases, and 10 bases separated the two germline ends. The CDR3 contains 13 residues. Per germline, CDR1 MNHEY and CDR2 SVGEGT. TCRdb re-called the reads through MiXCR, storing one row per CDR3 protein. Here the sample spans around 900,000 distinct CDR3 sequences, around 30% being singletons. Source: cultured CD8+ T cells from PBMCs, taken from culture after CMV antigen stimulation. V gene TRBV6-2 or TRBV6-3 combines with J gene TRBJ1-5; D not resolved. This sequence originates from a human donor in good health (CMV status not recorded). Some clones in this sample may be carry-over from other donors' samples. CDR3 sequence: CASSYGPGKPQHF. DNA for the CDR3: TGTGCCAGCAGTTACGGGCCCGGGAAGCCCCAGCATTTT.